The clone carrying this T cell receptor (beta chain) was counted only a few times. Contact with a PCR-confirmed or clinician-diagnosed COVID-19 case occurred within 2 weeks of entry. V was trimmed by 2 bases and J by 7 bases, leaving 15 bases between them. Germline lookup yields CDR1 MNHNS and CDR2 SASEGT. The CDR3 is 14 residues long. The data are from a study of blood T cell repertoires in COVID-19. Some clones are missing from TCRdb's copy, which holds only in-frame ones; the method was immunoSEQ multiplex PCR. Among 300,000 to 350,000 clones listed, 90% were seen once. Sequencing input: PBMCs or T cells enriched from blood (not recorded which). This sequence originates from a woman in her twenties or thirties who had been exposed to COVID-19. The V gene is TRBV6-1, the J gene TRBJ2-7, with D possibly matching TRBD2 (5 bases). Here the CDR3 DNA reads TGTGCCAGCAGTGAAAGAAAAGACCCGGGGGAGCAGTACTTC. This translates into CASSERKDPGEQYF.